Described below is a single TCR beta chain sequence and its context. The antigen remains undetermined. The data are from a study of T cell responses to AZD1222 COVID-19 vaccine. Looking at the study overall: Pooled in the analysis were second doses at about 4 or about 12 weeks.

Points from the study as a whole: Sampled repertoires all dated from after the peak T cell response. Just a handful of people given AZD1222 tested seropositive at baseline.

Looked up from germline, CDR1 is MNHEY and CDR2 is SVGAGI. V lost 0 bases and J lost 11, with 17 bases in between. This CDR3 has 15 amino acids. Only in-frame clones appear in the TCRdb table, and some are missing; sequencing was by immunoSEQ multiplex PCR. The sample lists approximately 120,000 clones, 90% seen once, with 7.2% in the top ten. The chain has TRBV6-5 and TRBJ2-1, with D possibly called TRBD1 or TRBD2 (5 bases each). The material sequenced was peripheral blood, taken on day 0 of AZD1222 vaccination. The receptor's source is an adult in good health. The DNA for the CDR3 is TGTGCCAGCAGTTACTCTGGGGGTGGTCGACCCCAGCAGTTCTTC. It translates to CASSYSGGGRPQQFF.